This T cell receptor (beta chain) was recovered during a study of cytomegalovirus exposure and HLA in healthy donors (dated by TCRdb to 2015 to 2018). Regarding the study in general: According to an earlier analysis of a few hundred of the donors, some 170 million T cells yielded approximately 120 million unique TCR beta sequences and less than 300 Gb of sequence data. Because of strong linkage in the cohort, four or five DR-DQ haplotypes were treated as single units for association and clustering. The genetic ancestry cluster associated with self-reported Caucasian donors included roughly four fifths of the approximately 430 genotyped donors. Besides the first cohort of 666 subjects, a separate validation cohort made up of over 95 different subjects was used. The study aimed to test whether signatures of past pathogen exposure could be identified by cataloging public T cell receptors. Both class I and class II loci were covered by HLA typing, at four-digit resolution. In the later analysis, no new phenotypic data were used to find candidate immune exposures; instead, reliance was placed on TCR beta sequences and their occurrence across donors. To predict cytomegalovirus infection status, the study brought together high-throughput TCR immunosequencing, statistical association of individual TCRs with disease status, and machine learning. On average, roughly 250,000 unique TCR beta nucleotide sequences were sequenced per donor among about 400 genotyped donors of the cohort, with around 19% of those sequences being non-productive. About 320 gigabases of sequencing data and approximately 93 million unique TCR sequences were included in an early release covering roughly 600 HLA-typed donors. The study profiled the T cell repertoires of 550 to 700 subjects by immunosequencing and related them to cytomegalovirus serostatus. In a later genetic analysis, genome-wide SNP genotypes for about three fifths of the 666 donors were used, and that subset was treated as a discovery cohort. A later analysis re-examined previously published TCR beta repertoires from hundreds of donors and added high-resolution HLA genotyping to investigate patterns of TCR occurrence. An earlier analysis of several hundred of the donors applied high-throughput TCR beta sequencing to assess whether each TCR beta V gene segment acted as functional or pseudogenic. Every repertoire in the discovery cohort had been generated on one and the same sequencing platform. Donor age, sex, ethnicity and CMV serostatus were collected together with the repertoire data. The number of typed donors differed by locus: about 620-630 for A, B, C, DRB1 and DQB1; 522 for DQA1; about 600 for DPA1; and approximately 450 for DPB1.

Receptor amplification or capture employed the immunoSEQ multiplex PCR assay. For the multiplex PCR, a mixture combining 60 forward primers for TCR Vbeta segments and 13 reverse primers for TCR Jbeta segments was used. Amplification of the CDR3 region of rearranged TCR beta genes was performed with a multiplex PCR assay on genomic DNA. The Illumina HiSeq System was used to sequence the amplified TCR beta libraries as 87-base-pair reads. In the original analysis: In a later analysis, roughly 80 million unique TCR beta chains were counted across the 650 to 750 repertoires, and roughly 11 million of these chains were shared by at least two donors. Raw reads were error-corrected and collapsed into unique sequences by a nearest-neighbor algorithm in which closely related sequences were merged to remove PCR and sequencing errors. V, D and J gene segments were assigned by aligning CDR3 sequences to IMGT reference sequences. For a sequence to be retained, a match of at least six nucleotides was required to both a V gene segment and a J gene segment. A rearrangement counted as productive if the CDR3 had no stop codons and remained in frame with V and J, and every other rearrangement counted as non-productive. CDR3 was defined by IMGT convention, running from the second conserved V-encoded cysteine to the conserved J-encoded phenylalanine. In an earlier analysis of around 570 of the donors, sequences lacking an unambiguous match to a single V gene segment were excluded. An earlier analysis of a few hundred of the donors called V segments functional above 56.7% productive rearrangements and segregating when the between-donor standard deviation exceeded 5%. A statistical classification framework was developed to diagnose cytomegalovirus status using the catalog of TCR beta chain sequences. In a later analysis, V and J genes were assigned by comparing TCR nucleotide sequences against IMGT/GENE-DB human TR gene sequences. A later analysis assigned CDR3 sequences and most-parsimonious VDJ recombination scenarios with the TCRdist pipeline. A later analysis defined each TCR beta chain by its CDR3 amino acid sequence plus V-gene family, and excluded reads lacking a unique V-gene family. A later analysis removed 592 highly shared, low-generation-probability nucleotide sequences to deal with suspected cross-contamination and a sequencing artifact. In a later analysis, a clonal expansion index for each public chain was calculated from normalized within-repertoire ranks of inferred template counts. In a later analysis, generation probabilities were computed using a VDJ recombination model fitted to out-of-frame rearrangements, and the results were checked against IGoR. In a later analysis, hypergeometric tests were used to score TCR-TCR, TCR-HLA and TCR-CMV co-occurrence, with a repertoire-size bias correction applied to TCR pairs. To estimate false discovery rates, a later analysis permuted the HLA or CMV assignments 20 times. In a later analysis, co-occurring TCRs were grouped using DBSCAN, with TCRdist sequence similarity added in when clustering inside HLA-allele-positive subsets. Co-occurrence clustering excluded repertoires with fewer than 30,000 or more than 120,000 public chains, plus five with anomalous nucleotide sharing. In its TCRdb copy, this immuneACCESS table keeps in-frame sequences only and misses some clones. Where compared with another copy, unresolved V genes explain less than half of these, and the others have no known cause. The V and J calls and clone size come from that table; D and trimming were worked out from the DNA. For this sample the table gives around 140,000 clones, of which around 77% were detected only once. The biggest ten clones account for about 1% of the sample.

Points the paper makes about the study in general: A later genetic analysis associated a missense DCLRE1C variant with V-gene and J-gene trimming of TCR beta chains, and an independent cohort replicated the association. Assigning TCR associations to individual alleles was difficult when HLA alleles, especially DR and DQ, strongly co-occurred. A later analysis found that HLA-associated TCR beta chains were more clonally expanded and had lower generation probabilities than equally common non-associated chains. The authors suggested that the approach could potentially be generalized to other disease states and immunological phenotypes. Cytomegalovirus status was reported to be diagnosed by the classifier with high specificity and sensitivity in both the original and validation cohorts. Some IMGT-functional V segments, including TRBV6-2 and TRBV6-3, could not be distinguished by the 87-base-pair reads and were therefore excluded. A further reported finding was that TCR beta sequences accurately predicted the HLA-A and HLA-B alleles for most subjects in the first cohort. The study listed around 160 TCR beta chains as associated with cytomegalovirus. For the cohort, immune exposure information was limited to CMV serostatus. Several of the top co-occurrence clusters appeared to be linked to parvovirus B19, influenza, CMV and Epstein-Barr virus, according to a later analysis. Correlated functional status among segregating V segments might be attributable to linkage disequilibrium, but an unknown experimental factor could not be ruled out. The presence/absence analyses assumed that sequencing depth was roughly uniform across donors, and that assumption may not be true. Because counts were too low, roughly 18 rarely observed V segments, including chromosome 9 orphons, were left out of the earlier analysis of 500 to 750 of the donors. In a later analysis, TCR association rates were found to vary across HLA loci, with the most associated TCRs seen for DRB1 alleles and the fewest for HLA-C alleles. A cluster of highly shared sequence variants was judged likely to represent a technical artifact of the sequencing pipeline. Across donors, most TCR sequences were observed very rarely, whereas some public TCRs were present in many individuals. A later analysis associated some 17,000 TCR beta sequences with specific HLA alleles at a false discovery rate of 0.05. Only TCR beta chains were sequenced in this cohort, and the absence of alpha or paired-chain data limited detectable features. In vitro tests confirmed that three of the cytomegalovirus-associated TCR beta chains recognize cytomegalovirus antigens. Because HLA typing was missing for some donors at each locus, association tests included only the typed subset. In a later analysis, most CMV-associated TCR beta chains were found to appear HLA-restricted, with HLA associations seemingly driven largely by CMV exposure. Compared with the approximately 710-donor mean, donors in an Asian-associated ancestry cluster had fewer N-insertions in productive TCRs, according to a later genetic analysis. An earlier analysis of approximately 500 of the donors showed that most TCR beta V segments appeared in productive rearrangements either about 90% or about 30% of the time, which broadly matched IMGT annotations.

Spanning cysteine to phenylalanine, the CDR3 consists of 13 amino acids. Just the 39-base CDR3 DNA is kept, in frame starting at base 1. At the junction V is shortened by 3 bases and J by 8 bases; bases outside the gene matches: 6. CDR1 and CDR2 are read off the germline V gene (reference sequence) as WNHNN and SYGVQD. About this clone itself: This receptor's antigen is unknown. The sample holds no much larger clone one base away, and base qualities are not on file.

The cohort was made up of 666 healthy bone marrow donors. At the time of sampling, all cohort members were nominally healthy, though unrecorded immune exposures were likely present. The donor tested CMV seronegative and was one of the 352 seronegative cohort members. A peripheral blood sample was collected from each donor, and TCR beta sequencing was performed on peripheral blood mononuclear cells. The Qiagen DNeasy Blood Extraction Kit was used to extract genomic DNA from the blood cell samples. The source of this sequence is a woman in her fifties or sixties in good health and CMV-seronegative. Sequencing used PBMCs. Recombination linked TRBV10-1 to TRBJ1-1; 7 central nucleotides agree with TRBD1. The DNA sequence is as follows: TGCGCCAGCAGTGACAGGGGGAGCAGGGAAGCTTTCTTT. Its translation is CASSDRGSREAFF.